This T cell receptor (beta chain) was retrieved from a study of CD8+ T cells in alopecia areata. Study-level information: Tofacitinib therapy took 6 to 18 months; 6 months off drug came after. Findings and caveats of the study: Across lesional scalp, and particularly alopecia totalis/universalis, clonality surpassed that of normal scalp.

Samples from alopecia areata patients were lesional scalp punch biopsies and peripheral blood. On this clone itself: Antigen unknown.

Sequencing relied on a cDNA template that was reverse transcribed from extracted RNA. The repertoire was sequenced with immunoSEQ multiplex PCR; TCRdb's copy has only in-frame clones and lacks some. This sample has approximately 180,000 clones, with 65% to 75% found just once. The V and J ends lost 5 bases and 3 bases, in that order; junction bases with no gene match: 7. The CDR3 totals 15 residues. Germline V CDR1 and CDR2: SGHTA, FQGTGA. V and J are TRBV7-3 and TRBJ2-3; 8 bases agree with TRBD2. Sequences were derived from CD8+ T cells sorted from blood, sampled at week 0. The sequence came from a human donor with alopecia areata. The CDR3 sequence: CASSPLAVPTDTQYF. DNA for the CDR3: TGTGCCAGCAGCCCACTAGCGGTCCCTACAGATACGCAGTATTTT.